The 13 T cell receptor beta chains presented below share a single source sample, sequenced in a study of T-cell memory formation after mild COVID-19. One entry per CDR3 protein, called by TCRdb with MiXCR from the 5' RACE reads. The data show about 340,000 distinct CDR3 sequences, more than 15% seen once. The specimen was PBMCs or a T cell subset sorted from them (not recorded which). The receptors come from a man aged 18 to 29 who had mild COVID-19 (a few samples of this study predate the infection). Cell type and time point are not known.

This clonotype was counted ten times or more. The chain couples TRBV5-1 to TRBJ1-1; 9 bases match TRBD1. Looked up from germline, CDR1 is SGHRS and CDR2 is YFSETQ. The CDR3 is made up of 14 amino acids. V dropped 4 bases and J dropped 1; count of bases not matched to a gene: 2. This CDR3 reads CASSMDRGNTEAFF. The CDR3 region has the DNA TGCGCCAGCAGCATGGACAGGGGGAACACTGAAGCTTTCTTT.

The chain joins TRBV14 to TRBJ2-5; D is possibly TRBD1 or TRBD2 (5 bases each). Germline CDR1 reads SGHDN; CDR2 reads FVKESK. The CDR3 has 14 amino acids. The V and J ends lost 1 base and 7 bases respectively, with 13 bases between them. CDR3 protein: CASSQVGVSRTQYF. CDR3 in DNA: TGTGCCAGCAGCCAAGTGGGGGTGTCAAGGACCCAGTACTTC.

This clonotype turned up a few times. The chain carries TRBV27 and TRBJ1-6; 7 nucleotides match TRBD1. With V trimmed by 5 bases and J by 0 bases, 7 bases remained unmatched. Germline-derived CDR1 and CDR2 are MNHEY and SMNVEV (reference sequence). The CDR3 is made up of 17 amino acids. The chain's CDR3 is CASSPRQGISYNSPLHF. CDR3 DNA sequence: TGTGCCAGCAGTCCCCGACAGGGCATCTCCTATAATTCACCCCTCCACTTT.

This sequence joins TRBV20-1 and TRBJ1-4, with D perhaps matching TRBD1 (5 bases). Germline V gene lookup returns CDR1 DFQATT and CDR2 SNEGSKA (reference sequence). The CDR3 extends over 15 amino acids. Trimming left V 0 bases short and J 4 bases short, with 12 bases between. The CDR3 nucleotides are TGCAGTGCTAGAGATCTTTCACAGGATAATGAAAAACTGTTTTTT. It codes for CSARDLSQDNEKLFF.

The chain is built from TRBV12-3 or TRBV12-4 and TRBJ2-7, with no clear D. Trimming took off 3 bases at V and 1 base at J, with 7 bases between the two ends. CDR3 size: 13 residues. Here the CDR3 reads CASSFSGSYEQYV. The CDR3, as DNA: TGTGCCAGCAGTTTTTCGGGTTCCTACGAGCAGTACGTC.

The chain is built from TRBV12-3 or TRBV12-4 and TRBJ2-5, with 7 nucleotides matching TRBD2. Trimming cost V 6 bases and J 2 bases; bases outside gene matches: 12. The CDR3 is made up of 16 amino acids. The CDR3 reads CASRFRAAGIQETQYF. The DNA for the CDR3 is TGTGCCAGCAGATTCCGAGCAGCGGGGATACAAGAGACCCAGTACTTC.

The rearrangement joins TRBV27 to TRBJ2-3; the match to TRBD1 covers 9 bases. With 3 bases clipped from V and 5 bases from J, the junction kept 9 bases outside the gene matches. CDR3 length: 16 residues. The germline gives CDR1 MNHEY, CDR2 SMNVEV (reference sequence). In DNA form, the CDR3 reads TGTGCCAGCAGTTTCTTGGGACAGGGTTGGCAAGATACGCAGTATTTT. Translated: CASSFLGQGWQDTQYF.

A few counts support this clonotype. The DNA of the CDR3 is TGTGCCAGCAGAGACAGGTCGAGCTCCTACGAGCAGTACTTC. It is translated as CASRDRSSSYEQYF. The V and J genes are TRBV7-6 and TRBJ2-7; a weak D match, TRBD1 (6 bases). The CDR3 contains 14 residues. The germline V gene has CDR1 SGHVS and CDR2 FNYEAQ. V gave up 6 bases and J gave up 0 bases, with 12 bases separating them.

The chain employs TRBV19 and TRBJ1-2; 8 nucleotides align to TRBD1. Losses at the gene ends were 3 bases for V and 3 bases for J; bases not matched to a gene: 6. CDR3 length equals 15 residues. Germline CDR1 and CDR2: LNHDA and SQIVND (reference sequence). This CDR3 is CASSIVGTGYYGYTF. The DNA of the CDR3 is TGTGCCAGTAGTATCGTCGGGACAGGTTACTATGGCTACACCTTC.

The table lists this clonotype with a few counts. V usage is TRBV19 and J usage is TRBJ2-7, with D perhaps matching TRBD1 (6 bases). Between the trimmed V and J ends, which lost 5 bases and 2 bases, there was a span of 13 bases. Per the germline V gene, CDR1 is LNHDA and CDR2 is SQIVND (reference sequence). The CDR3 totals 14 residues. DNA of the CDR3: TGTGCCAGTAGTGAACAGGGCGCCGCCTACGAGCAGTACTTC. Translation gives CASSEQGAAYEQYF.

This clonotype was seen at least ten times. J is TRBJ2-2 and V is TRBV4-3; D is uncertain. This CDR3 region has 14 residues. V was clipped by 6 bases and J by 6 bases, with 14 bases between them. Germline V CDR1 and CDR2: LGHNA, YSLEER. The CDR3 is CASRLEISSGELFF. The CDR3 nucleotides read TGCGCCAGCAGACTCGAAATCAGTTCCGGGGAGCTGTTTTTT.

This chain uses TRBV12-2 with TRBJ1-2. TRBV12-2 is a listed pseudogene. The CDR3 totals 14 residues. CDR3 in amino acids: CASRLGTSNYGYTF. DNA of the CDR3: TGTGCAAGTCGCTTAGGAACTTCTAACTATGGCTACACCTTC.

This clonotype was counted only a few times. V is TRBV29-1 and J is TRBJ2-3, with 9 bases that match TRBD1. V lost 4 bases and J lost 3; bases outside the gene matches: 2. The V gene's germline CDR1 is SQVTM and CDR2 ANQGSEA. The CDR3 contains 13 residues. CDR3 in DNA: TGCAGCGTTGGGACAGGGGCAACAGATACGCAGTATTTT. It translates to CSVGTGATDTQYF.